The rows below give T cell receptor beta chains drawn from one sample of a study of blood T cell repertoires in COVID-19. Generated by immunoSEQ multiplex PCR, the TCRdb table keeps only in-frame clones and is missing some. The repertoire includes 150,000 to 200,000 clones, about 88% of them detected once, and 2% to 2.5% sits in the top ten. Sequencing was done on a sample of PBMCs or T cells enriched from blood (not recorded which). These receptor sequences come from a woman between 40 and 50 years old with acute COVID-19. Both conserved end residues are trimmed from each CDR3. Each record gives: V gene, J gene, CDR3 protein.

>TRBV12-5|TRBJ1-1
ASGFGAADTEAF
>TRBV3-1/TRBV3-2|TRBJ2-3
ASSQARTGTSTDTQY
>TRBV5-1|TRBJ2-7
ASSAQGYSSYEQY
>TRBV5-4|TRBJ1-2
ASSLLQGDYGYT
>TRBV2|TRBJ2-1
ASSQRGDSYNEQF
>TRBV19|TRBJ1-1
ASSIVRTGEAF
>TRBV11-2|TRBJ2-1
ASSLDLTFPYNEQF
>TRBV5-1|TRBJ1-2
ASSLVQGKIGYT
>TRBV7-9|TRBJ1-1
ASSPQGLKTEAF
>TRBV28|TRBJ1-5
ASRGTGMSQPQH
>TRBV5-1|TRBJ2-2
ASSLAGREFGELF
>TRBV9|TRBJ2-5
ASSVEGGSVETQY
>TRBV4-3|TRBJ2-3
ASSQELTGFNTDTQY
>TRBV18|TRBJ2-7
ASSPQVGRIYEQY
>TRBV27|TRBJ2-3
ASSSLGRGESTDTQY
>TRBV5-6|TRBJ2-7
ASSSYRGPGEQY
>TRBV19|TRBJ1-4
ASSITGNEKLF
>TRBV2|TRBJ1-5
ATSRDRGSNQPQH
>TRBV9|TRBJ2-3
ASSFSRTDTQY
>TRBV7-8|TRBJ2-2
ASSLGTVFNTGELF
>TRBV9|TRBJ1-5
ASSVEGRQGGQPQH
>TRBV2|TRBJ2-7
ASAAGPYEQY
>TRBV25-1|TRBJ1-3
ASSQTRTGPGNAIY
>TRBV10-3|TRBJ1-3
AVSGDGNTIY
>TRBV2|TRBJ2-1
ARSVAGGNEQF
>TRBV29-1|TRBJ1-1
SVATENTEAF
>TRBV4-1|TRBJ2-7
ASSQPAQGSYEQY
>TRBV6-5|TRBJ2-2
ASSRDRGTGELF
>TRBV2|TRBJ2-7
ASSEGQGLYEQY
>TRBV9|TRBJ1-3
ASSPTNSGNTIY
>TRBV27|TRBJ1-6
ASSRQGSNSPLH
>TRBV29-1|TRBJ2-3
SDGVADTQY
>TRBV28|TRBJ2-1
ASSARGFGRNEQF
>TRBV4-3|TRBJ1-2
ASSQGAQEGYGYT
>TRBV23-1|TRBJ1-2
ASSQSWGRFGYGYT
>TRBV24-1|TRBJ2-1
ATSDSEGVAGDNEQF
>TRBV19|TRBJ1-5
ASSHREINQPQH
>TRBV24-1|TRBJ1-2
ATSVPLTVDYGYT
>TRBV25-1|TRBJ2-1
ASNEIPESGANNEQF
>TRBV2|TRBJ2-3
ASSDGRLRDTDTQY
>TRBV29-1|TRBJ1-1
SVAGQGNAEAF
>TRBV9|TRBJ2-3
ASSVFPGSGDTQY
>TRBV19|TRBJ2-2
ASSARTDAGGELF
>TRBV5-1|TRBJ2-1
ASSKDRDNSYNEQF
>TRBV4-1|TRBJ2-7
ASSQSEQGLAFSYEQY
>TRBV10-3|TRBJ2-5
AISESTGQETQY
>TRBV7-3|TRBJ1-1
ASSAGQGTEAF
>TRBV5-1|TRBJ1-1
ASSSPDRGNTEAF
>TRBV7-9|TRBJ2-6
ASHSYSGANVLT
>TRBV28|TRBJ1-5
ASRDIRNQPQH
>TRBV9|TRBJ2-1
ASSPAGRGGYEQF
>TRBV19|TRBJ2-5
ASSIAGGPRETQY
>TRBV7-2|TRBJ2-7
ASSLVGLAGNEQY
>TRBV6-5|TRBJ1-1
ASSYSMTPGIGAF